The clone carrying this T cell receptor (beta chain) was counted a few times. Antigen: not known. The PCR had 60 Vbeta and 13 Jbeta primers. TCRdb's table, derived via immunoSEQ multiplex PCR, lists solely in-frame clones and lacks some. The data show 150,000 or so clones, about three quarters seen once. These data originate in a study of cytomegalovirus exposure and HLA in healthy donors. For the study at large: Genetic ancestry analysis placed approximately 79% of the 300 to 500 donors that were genotyped in the Caucasian-associated cluster.

Study-level points and caveats: The study carried out a later analysis of TCR beta sequences. It associated roughly 17,000 of them with specific HLA alleles at a false discovery rate of 0.05. A few chains linked to CMV were shown in vitro to be specific for CMV antigens.

V lost 7 bases and J lost 5; bases outside the gene matches: 8. CDR3 length equals 14 residues. Germline assignment: CDR1 SGHRS and CDR2 YFSETQ. The receptor was isolated from a man aged 40-49 years in good health and CMV-seropositive. This chain joins TRBV5-1 and TRBJ2-1, with 8 bases identical to TRBD2. Sequenced sample: PBMCs. CDR3 bases: TGCGCCAGCTCTAGCGGGCCACCGAACAATGAGCAGTTCTTC. Amino acid sequence: CASSSGPPNNEQFF.